This T cell receptor beta chain was profiled in a study of cytomegalovirus exposure and HLA in healthy donors. PCR primers comprised 60 Vbeta and 13 Jbeta primers. Generated by immunoSEQ multiplex PCR, the TCRdb table keeps only in-frame clones and is missing some. This sample yields about 120,000 clones, of which about 11% are seen a single time; approximately 4.4% belongs to the top ten. Germline V gene lookup returns CDR1 MDHEN and CDR2 SYDVKM. The CDR3 has 16 residues. The chain links TRBV28 to TRBJ2-5; TRBD1 might be the D (6 bases). The better agreement between TRBJ2-7 and the DNA end casts doubt on the J call. Sequencing was performed on PBMCs. The sequence was collected from a woman aged 18-35 years in good health and CMV-seropositive. In DNA form, the CDR3 reads TGTGCCAGCAGTGGGGGCGGGTCCCGCTACTACTACGAGCAGTACTTC. Its translation is CASSGGGSRYYYEQYF.